The clone carrying this TCR beta chain was observed a handful of times. What it recognizes is unknown. This sample is drawn from a study of T-cell reconstitution after alpha-beta-depleted transplantation in children. Study-level findings and limits: Newly made T cells mostly supplied T-cell counts and diversity one year after transplant.

Unmatched junction bases numbered 0, after V lost 2 bases and J lost 3 bases. The germline CDR1 and CDR2 sequences are ENHRY and SYGVKD. This CDR3 region has 15 residues. This sample's TCRbeta library carried unique molecular identifier barcodes. TCRdb recomputed calls from the PCR reads with MiXCR, one row per CDR3 protein. This sample has about 980,000 distinct CDR3 sequences, with roughly 29% found just once. The source is a boy in the first two years of life who had a stem cell transplant for SCID, so the T cells may come from the graft donor. The J gene is TRBJ2-3, the V gene TRBV10-3, with 12 bases aligning to TRBD2. The sequencing used PBMCs, mostly from graft donor cells, collected 360 days after TCRalphabeta/CD19-depleted stem cell transplant. The CDR3 reads CAISEGLAGTDTQYF. In nucleotides, the CDR3 is TGTGCCATCAGTGAGGGACTAGCGGGGACAGATACGCAGTATTTT.